The TCR beta chain described here comes from a study of preoperative IRX-2 immunotherapy in early breast cancer (dated by TCRdb to about 2019). Receptors were amplified or captured by the immunoSEQ multiplex PCR assay. TCRdb stores this immuneACCESS table with in-frame sequences only. Part of the clones is absent; in the studies checked, under half of the shortfall reflects unresolved V genes, and no reason is known for the rest. The sample has more than 35,000 clones on record, 70% to 85% of them singletons. About 1.2% of the sample belongs to the ten largest clones. Including the terminal cysteine and phenylalanine, the CDR3 comprises 17 residues. Only the CDR3 part of the read is kept: 51 bases, read in frame from the first base. Trimming at the junction amounts to 0 bases on V and 6 bases on J, and the germline ends lie 19 bases apart. Worth noting for this clone: Its binding antigen is unknown. Base qualities are not provided; no much larger clone lies one nucleotide away.

The sample's treatment or condition label, decoded: preoperative locoregional IRX-2 cytokine immunotherapy. The samples were obtained from a phase Ib study that tested preoperative, locoregional IRX-2 cytokine immunotherapy designed to prime immune responses. Before surgery, IRX-2 was given to the donors, who were patients with early-stage breast cancer. This specimen consisted of tumor tissue, obtained after IRX-2 immunotherapy. The chain couples TRBV23-1 to TRBJ2-3, with the D gene not confidently named. TRBV23-1 is filed as an ORF, its function uncertain. This receptor was taken from a human donor with breast cancer. The CDR3 corresponds to CASSQSFSYADLDTQYF. In nucleotide form, the sequence is TGCGCCAGCAGTCAATCGTTTTCTTATGCGGATCTTGATACGCAGTATTTT.